Shown below are 20 T cell receptor beta chains from a single sample sequenced in a study of molecular identifiers for immune sequencing clone quantification. A single record per CDR3 protein comes from TCRdb applying MiXCR to the PCR reads. The sample holds some 320,000 distinct CDR3 sequences, under 25% seen once. The specimen sequenced was naive CD8+ T cells from blood, with Jurkat cell RNA spiked in. The subset here: FACS-sorted CD8+CD4-CCR7+CD45RA+ naive T cells. These receptors originate from a human donor in good health. Some libraries in this study had Jurkat cell RNA spiked in.

As concerns this clonotype: Here the CDR3 omits its conserved ending phenylalanine or tryptophan, so a read error is the likely source. The CDR3 is CASSFDVREQYS. CDR3 bases: TGTGCCAGCAGCTTTGACGTCCGCGAGCAGTACTCC. J is TRBJ2-7 and V is TRBV5-3, with no clear D. TRBV5-3 is an ORF for which the function is uncertain. This CDR3 contains 12 residues.

There are many counts of this clonotype. This sequence joins TRBV19 and TRBJ2-3; 9 bases agree with TRBD2. The junction had 4 bases not matched to a gene; V was cut back by 5 bases and J by 1 base. There are 15 residues in the CDR3. Germline values: CDR1 LNHDA, CDR2 SQIVND (reference sequence). The CDR3 nucleotides are TGTGCCAGTAGTCTTAGCGGGAGCGGCACAGATACGCAGTATTTT. Protein sequence: CASSLSGSGTDTQYF.

In its sample, this clonotype was seen many times. This rearrangement joins TRBV27 to TRBJ2-3, with D tentatively TRBD1 (5 bases). Germline CDR1 reads MNHEY; CDR2 reads SMNVEV (reference sequence). The CDR3 is 13 amino acids. V was trimmed by 5 bases and J by 2 bases, leaving 8 bases between them. This chain's CDR3 is CASSPRVTDTQYF. For the CDR3, the DNA is TGTGCCAGCAGTCCCAGGGTCACAGATACGCAGTATTTT.

The chain has TRBV11-3 and TRBJ2-2; no clear D. This CDR3 has 15 residues. V was pared by 2 bases and J by 3 bases, with 10 bases between. CDR1 is SGHNT, CDR2 YENEEA, per germline. CDR3 sequence reads: CASSLLGPDTGELFF. Here the CDR3 DNA reads TGTGCCAGCAGCTTATTAGGGCCGGACACCGGGGAGCTGTTTTTT.

This clonotype came up a few times. The chain has TRBV7-9 and TRBJ2-3; no definite D call. V shed 1 base and J shed 5 bases, with 7 bases lying between them. Germline V gives CDR1 SEHNR, CDR2 FQNEAQ (reference sequence). This CDR3 is 13 amino acids long. CDR3 sequence (DNA): TGTGCCAGCAGCTTAGGGGGTATAGATACGCAGTATTTT. This translates into CASSLGGIDTQYF.

The gene calls are TRBV4-3 and TRBJ2-3; D could derive from TRBD1 or TRBD2 (5 bases each). The CDR3 loop spans 16 amino acids. In germline, CDR1 is LGHNA, CDR2 YSLEER. V was shortened by 3 bases and J by 0 bases, with 13 bases between the two germline ends. The CDR3, as DNA: TGCGCCAGCAGCCATTCAAATTGGGGGAGCACAGATACGCAGTATTTT. The encoded protein is CASSHSNWGSTDTQYF.

The rearrangement joins TRBV20-1 to TRBJ2-7; possibly TRBD1 for D (6 bases). Trimming took off 3 bases at V and 2 bases at J, with 17 bases between the two ends. Germline CDR1 DFQATT, CDR2 SNEGSKA (reference sequence). The CDR3 runs to 15 residues. The CDR3 coding sequence is TGCAGTGCTAGGGCCGAAACAGGGTTTCCCTACGAGCAGTACTTC. Residues: CSARAETGFPYEQYF.

The chain links TRBV20-1 to TRBJ1-2; D unresolved. The germline gives CDR1 DFQATT, CDR2 SNEGSKA (reference sequence). The CDR3 is made up of 14 amino acids. V lost 3 bases and J 5 bases, leaving 16 bases between the germline ends. This chain's CDR3 is CSARDDNGEYGYTF. The CDR3 region has the DNA TGCAGTGCTAGGGACGACAACGGGGAGTATGGCTACACCTTC.

The table lists this clonotype with many counts. The chain recombines TRBV13 with TRBJ2-2; D remains ambiguous. V gave up 5 bases and J gave up 4 bases, with 8 bases separating them. This CDR3 spans 13 amino acids. Germline CDR1 is PRHDT and CDR2 is FYEKMQ (reference sequence). DNA of the CDR3: TGTGCCAGCAGCCTGGGCTTCACCGGGGAGCTGTTTTTT. Protein sequence: CASSLGFTGELFF. The variable domain in full, with the rest retrieved from reference TRBV13 and TRBJ2-2, is AAGVIQSPRHLIKEKRETATLKCYPIPRHDTVYWYQQGPGQDPQFLISFYEKMQSDKGSIPDRFSAQQFSDYHSELNMSSLELGDSALYFCASSLGFTGELFFGEGSRLTVL.

There are many counts of this clonotype. The rearrangement links TRBV7-9 to TRBJ1-1; D uncertain. The CDR3 spans 12 residues. Germline V gene data show CDR1 as SEHNR and CDR2 as FQNEAQ (reference sequence). The germline V and J ends were trimmed by 3 bases and 7 bases, with 9 bases remaining between them. CDR3 loop: CASSFRLYEAFF. Here the CDR3 DNA reads TGTGCCAGCAGCTTCCGTCTCTATGAAGCTTTCTTT. Full variable domain (outside the CDR3, taken from reference TRBV7-9 and TRBJ1-1): DTGVSQNPRHKITKRGQNVTFRCDPISEHNRLYWYRQTLGQGPEFLTYFQNEAQLEKSRLLSDRFSAERPKGSFSTLEIQRTEQGDSAMYLCASSFRLYEAFFGQGTRLTVV.

A few counts support this clonotype. This chain links TRBV10-3 with TRBJ2-7, with unresolved D. This CDR3 has 12 residues. V was clipped by 3 bases and J by 4 bases, with 7 bases between them. Germline-derived CDR1 and CDR2 are ENHRY and SYGVKD. The CDR3 reads CAISDSLYEQYF. The CDR3 DNA sequence: TGTGCCATCAGTGATTCTCTTTACGAGCAGTACTTC.

This clonotype occurred a few times. V gene TRBV27 combines with J gene TRBJ2-7; TRBD2 might be the D (5 bases). Germline V gene data show CDR1 as MNHEY and CDR2 as SMNVEV (reference sequence). V dropped 3 bases and J dropped 1 base, with 7 bases sitting between them. This CDR3 is built from 13 residues. CDR3 coding DNA: TGTGCCAGCAGTTTTCAGCGGTCCTACGAGCAGTACTTC. Protein sequence: CASSFQRSYEQYF.

Turning to this clonotype: This may be a read error, as it is one base from a much larger clone. The CDR3 loop is CASSLGQGEGEPQYF. CDR3 nucleotides: TGTGCCAGCAGTCTCGGACAGGGGGAAGGAGAGCCCCAGTACTTC. This chain connects TRBV27 to TRBJ2-5, with TRBD1 matching 10 bases. The CDR3 runs to 15 residues. Germline CDR1 MNHEY, CDR2 SMNVEV (reference sequence).

This clonotype occurred a few times. The chain links TRBV9 to TRBJ1-1, with D perhaps TRBD1 (6 bases). The CDR3 runs 15 residues. With 3 bases removed from V and 0 bases from J, the gap between germline ends came to 12 bases. Germline CDR1 and CDR2: SGDLS and YYNGEE. As DNA, the CDR3 is TGTGCCAGCAGCGCAACCGGGACACTGAACACTGAAGCTTTCTTT. Encoded protein: CASSATGTLNTEAFF.

This clonotype has more than one count but fewer than ten. The V gene is TRBV20-1, the J gene TRBJ2-7; TRBD1 matches at 8 bases. V shed 1 base and J 1 base; nucleotides not matched to a gene: 6. This CDR3 is 15 amino acids long. Germline V gives CDR1 DFQATT, CDR2 SNEGSKA (reference sequence). CDR3 residues: CSARAPDRESYEQYF. The CDR3, as DNA: TGCAGTGCTAGAGCCCCGGACAGGGAATCCTACGAGCAGTACTTC.

This clonotype was detected ten times or more. This chain links TRBV7-9 with TRBJ2-5, with D unresolved. Trimming left V 4 bases short and J 2 bases short, with 11 bases between. Germline CDR1 is SEHNR and CDR2 is FQNEAQ (reference sequence). This CDR3 is built from 14 residues. In DNA, the CDR3 is TGTGCCAGCAGCTCCGACGGAGCGCAAGAGACCCAGTACTTC. Translated, it gives CASSSDGAQETQYF.

This clonotype was seen many times. The CDR3 sequence: CASSLDLGMNTEAFF. DNA of the CDR3: TGTGCCAGCAGCTTAGATCTGGGCATGAACACTGAAGCTTTCTTT. The rearrangement links TRBV7-9 to TRBJ1-1; D unresolved. Per the germline V gene, CDR1 is SEHNR and CDR2 is FQNEAQ (reference sequence). V dropped 1 base and J dropped 0 bases, with 9 bases sitting between them. The CDR3 sequence is 15 residues long.

This clonotype has a single count. V is TRBV6-6 and J is TRBJ1-5; 7 bases fit TRBD1. This CDR3 is built from 16 residues. The trim removed 7 bases at V and 0 bases at J, leaving 9 bases unmatched. Germline V gives CDR1 MNHNY, CDR2 SVGAGI (reference sequence). The DNA of the CDR3 is TGTGCCAGCAACCTCGGGACAGTCAATAGCAATCAGCCCCAGCATTTT. Its protein product is CASNLGTVNSNQPQHF.

This clonotype was found many times. The germline gene is not matched at one end of the junction; a read error may be the cause. V and J are TRBV19 and TRBJ1-1; D ambiguous. There are 13 residues in the CDR3. The germline CDR1 and CDR2 sequences are LNHDA and SQIVND (reference sequence). CDR3 protein: CASSIGPNTEAFF. CDR3 bases: TGCGCCAGCAGTATAGGCCCGAACACTGAAGCTTTCTTT.

This clonotype was counted between two and nine times. The V call is TRBV6-6, the J call TRBJ2-7; no clear D. V lost 5 bases and J lost 0, with 14 bases in between. Germline V gene data show CDR1 as MNHNY and CDR2 as SVGAGI (reference sequence). CDR3 length: 15 residues. CDR3 in amino acids: CASSGFRASSYEQYF. CDR3 bases: TGTGCCAGCAGTGGCTTCCGGGCGAGCTCCTACGAGCAGTACTTC.